These 17 T cell receptor beta chains were sequenced from one sample in a study of response to subunit inactivated influenza vaccine. MiXCR, applied by TCRdb to the RT-PCR reads, yields one record per CDR3 protein. Of roughly 760,000 distinct CDR3 sequences in the sample, over 20% were seen once. The source material was PBMCs from blood, sampled about 5 days after vaccination. The origin of the receptors is a man aged 45-60 years who received an inactivated influenza vaccine.

The chain links TRBV10-3 to TRBJ2-1; 7 bases are shared with TRBD2. Per the germline V gene, CDR1 is ENHRY and CDR2 is SYGVKD. With V trimmed by 2 bases and J by 5 bases, 6 bases remained unmatched. The CDR3 spans 15 residues. CDR3 residues: CAISERAGTNNEQFF. The DNA for the CDR3 is TGTGCCATCAGTGAGAGGGCGGGGACTAACAATGAGCAGTTCTTC.

This clonotype has just a few counts. CDR3 coding DNA: TGTGCCATCACCACTTCGAACCGGGCCCGCAGTGGCTATGGCTACACCTTC. Translation: CAITTSNRARSGYGYTF. This chain joins TRBV10-3 and TRBJ1-2, with no clear D. This CDR3 is 17 amino acids long. The germline CDR1 and CDR2 sequences are ENHRY and SYGVKD. With 7 bases removed from V and 4 bases from J, the gap between germline ends came to 25 bases.

J is TRBJ2-2 and V is TRBV6-2 or TRBV6-3, with 7 bases fitting TRBD1. This CDR3 has 15 residues. CDR1 is MNHEY, CDR2 SVGEGT, per germline. After removal of 7 bases from V and 1 base from J, the junction contained 6 bases not matched to a gene. CDR3 sequence: CASKKDRVNTGELFF. The CDR3 nucleotides are TGTGCCAGCAAAAAAGACAGGGTGAACACCGGGGAGCTGTTTTTT.

This clonotype was detected a few times. The chain carries TRBV7-2 and TRBJ1-3; tentatively, D is TRBD1 (5 bases). The CDR3 is 13 residues long. V lost 7 bases, J lost 8 bases, and 15 bases lay in between. CDR1 and CDR2 (germline): SGHTA, FQGNSA. CDR3 region: CASTRGVGDTIYF. CDR3 bases: TGTGCCAGCACCCGGGGGGTTGGCGACACCATATATTTT. Full variable domain (rest looked up from reference TRBV7-2 and TRBJ1-3): GAGVSQSPSNKVTEKGKDVELRCDPISGHTALYWYRQSLGQGLEFLIYFQGNSAPDKSGLPSDRFSAERTGGSVSTLTIQRTQQEDSAVYLCASTRGVGDTIYFGEGSWLTVV.

In its sample, this clonotype was seen a few times. CDR3 residues: CASSIEAGRDTQYF. The CDR3 DNA is TGTGCCAGCAGTATCGAGGCGGGGAGGGATACGCAGTATTTT. The rearrangement joins TRBV12-3 or TRBV12-4 to TRBJ2-3, with D possibly matching TRBD2 (6 bases). Trimming removed 5 bases from V and 6 bases from J, with 15 bases in between. CDR3 length equals 14 residues.

This clonotype was seen many times. The chain combines TRBV20-1 with TRBJ2-1; D possibly matches TRBD1 or TRBD2 (5 bases each). The CDR3 consists of 13 residues. Germline loops: CDR1 DFQATT, CDR2 SNEGSKA (reference sequence). V was shortened by 6 bases and J by 4 bases, with 13 bases between the two germline ends. CDR3 nucleotides: TGCAGTGCCGCCTCGGGGCCTTACAATGAGCAGTTCTTC. It yields the protein CSAASGPYNEQFF.

This clonotype occurred many times. The chain recombines TRBV12-3 or TRBV12-4 with TRBJ2-2; 9 bases fit TRBD2. Losses at the gene ends were 3 bases for V and 3 bases for J; bases not matched to a gene: 11. The CDR3 runs to 18 residues. The CDR3 region is CASSFGLAGSSDTGELFF. CDR3 DNA: TGTGCCAGCAGTTTTGGGCTAGCGGGATCGTCAGACACCGGGGAGCTGTTTTTT.

The chain employs TRBV2 and TRBJ1-1, with D unclear. Deletions cut 2 bases from V and 4 bases from J, with 17 bases between. Germline CDR1 is SNHLY and CDR2 is FYNNEI. The CDR3 has 16 amino acids. CDR3 in amino acids: CASSEYELSGTTEAFF. DNA of the CDR3: TGTGCCAGCAGTGAATACGAGTTAAGTGGCACCACTGAAGCTTTCTTT.

The chain uses TRBV29-1 and TRBJ2-3; 8 nucleotides match TRBD2. The CDR3 extends over 15 amino acids. The trim removed 5 bases at V and 0 bases at J, leaving 7 bases unmatched. CDR1 is SQVTM, CDR2 ANQGSEA, per germline. In nucleotides, the CDR3 is TGCAGCGTTAACCCGACTAGCGCTAGCACAGATACGCAGTATTTT. Its protein is CSVNPTSASTDTQYF.

The chain carries TRBV28 and TRBJ2-7; 10 nucleotides match TRBD2. This CDR3 has 18 amino acids. With 6 bases clipped from V and 5 bases from J, the junction kept 19 bases outside the gene matches. Germline loops: CDR1 MDHEN, CDR2 SYDVKM. CDR3 loop: CASSLSGRALLGTDEQYF. The CDR3 DNA is TGTGCCAGCAGCCTAAGCGGGAGGGCCCTTCTAGGAACCGACGAGCAGTACTTC.

This clonotype was observed many times. The chain has TRBV7-2 and TRBJ2-1; D uncertain. Germline V lookup: CDR1 SGHTA, CDR2 FQGNSA. V lost 2 bases to trimming and J lost 4 bases, with 12 bases between them. CDR3 length: 15 amino acids. The CDR3 loop reads CASSLNEAGYNEQFF. The CDR3 coding sequence is TGTGCCAGCAGCTTAAATGAGGCCGGGTACAATGAGCAGTTCTTC. The variable domain in full, with the rest retrieved from reference TRBV7-2 and TRBJ2-1, is GAGVSQSPSNKVTEKGKDVELRCDPISGHTALYWYRQSLGQGLEFLIYFQGNSAPDKSGLPSDRFSAERTGGSVSTLTIQRTQQEDSAVYLCASSLNEAGYNEQFFGPGTRLTVL.

This clonotype was seen many times. The V gene is TRBV20-1, the J gene TRBJ2-7, with 7 bases matching TRBD1. This CDR3 is 13 amino acids long. Germline loops: CDR1 DFQATT, CDR2 SNEGSKA (reference sequence). V lost 6 bases, J lost 1 base, and 6 bases stayed unmatched. The CDR3, as DNA: TGCAGTGCGCCTTGGACAGGATCCTACGAGCAGTACTTC. As protein: CSAPWTGSYEQYF.

The V gene is TRBV7-6, the J gene TRBJ1-1, with TRBD1 matching over 7 bases. Looked up from germline, CDR1 is SGHVS and CDR2 is FNYEAQ. J lost 5 bases, V lost 5 bases, and 8 bases had no gene match. This CDR3 is 14 amino acids long. The CDR3 DNA reads TGTGCCAGCAGCGACAACAGGGGTAGGACTGAAGCTTTCTTT. Its translation is CASSDNRGRTEAFF.

This clonotype was seen ten or more times. One junction end does not reproduce the germline sequence, and a read error may be involved. This chain joins TRBV7-2 and TRBJ1-5, with 11 bases fitting TRBD1. CDR3 size: 15 residues. The germline CDR1 and CDR2 sequences are SGHTA and FQGNSA. The chain's CDR3 is CASSLGQGAGQPQHF. CDR3 nucleotide sequence: TGCGCCAGCAGTTTAGGACAGGGGGCCGGGCAGCCCCAGCATTTT.

The table lists this clonotype with a few counts. The chain recombines TRBV5-5 with TRBJ2-3; D not certain. Germline V gene lookup returns CDR1 SGHKS and CDR2 YYEKEE (reference sequence). The CDR3 totals 15 residues. V was clipped by 0 bases and J by 0 bases, with 8 bases between them. The CDR3 spells CASSLEPASTDTQYF. CDR3 coding DNA: TGTGCCAGCAGCTTGGAACCAGCTAGCACAGATACGCAGTATTTT. Supplemented by reference TRBV5-5 and TRBJ2-3, the full variable domain reads DAGVTQSPTHLIKTRGQQVTLRCSPISGHKSVSWYQQVLGQGPQFIFQYYEKEERGRGNFPDRFSARQFPNYSSELNVNALLLGDSALYLCASSLEPASTDTQYFGPGTRLTVL.

This clonotype turned up a few times. This chain connects TRBV25-1 to TRBJ2-5; D is ambiguous. Germline V gives CDR1 MGHDK, CDR2 SYGVNS. The CDR3 runs to 13 residues. V lost 1 base, J lost 2 bases, and 5 bases lay in between. CDR3 sequence (DNA): TGTGCCAGCAGTGAATGGGTTCAAGAGACCCAGTACTTC. It encodes CASSEWVQETQYF.

This clonotype was counted between two and nine times. The gene calls are TRBV20-1 and TRBJ2-3; D may be TRBD1 (6 bases). V was clipped by 6 bases and J by 4 bases, with 11 bases between them. Germline CDR1 and CDR2: DFQATT and SNEGSKA (reference sequence). This CDR3 contains 12 residues. In nucleotides, the CDR3 is TGCAGTGCGAGGACAGTAGCAGATACGCAGTATTTT. It translates to CSARTVADTQYF.